This TCR beta chain is drawn from a study of blood T cell repertoires in COVID-19 (dated by TCRdb to about 2020). General notes on the study: Samples covering the acute and convalescent phases of COVID-19 were provided by collaborators in the United States, Italy and Spain. The sample metadata nearly always contained a de-identified subject ID, COVID-19 status, age in years and sex. Where available, HLA class I and class II types were obtained from metadata supplied by the sample provider rather than from assay-based typing. The samples were drawn from two sources: the first 160 participants of the ongoing ImmuneRACE study, and 1,200 or so subjects contributed by 6 global collaborators. Subjects who had been exposed to COVID-19, were actively infected with it, or had recovered from it provided the deeply sampled blood TCRbeta repertoires that made up the dataset. The material from the prospective study consisted of cDNA or gDNA derived from T cells, B-cell-depleted T cells, or PBMCs. The repertoires were released in a freely available public database meant as a resource for research on the immune response to SARS-CoV-2.

A distance of 10 bases separates the germline ends of V and J, which lose 3 bases and 4 bases respectively. The CDR1 and CDR2 encoded by the germline V gene are MNHNS and SASEGT. The CDR3 runs 14 residues from the cysteine to the phenylalanine. Only CDR3 DNA is held: 42 bases, read in frame from base 1. To note about this clone: Its antigen target is currently unknown. Base qualities are not at hand, and no much larger clone is one base apart.

Collaborating institutions collected whole blood in K2EDTA tubes following their own protocols. For TCRbeta analysis, collaborators shipped samples in one of three forms: frozen whole blood, isolated PBMCs, or DNA extracted from either of those sample types. The study at large found these results: The amount of clinical and demographic metadata varied by source and participant and was provided uncurated.

The immunoSEQ Assay, a bias-controlled multiplex PCR, was used to amplify TCRbeta CDR3 regions from genomic DNA. In the source study's methods: The number of nucleated cells in each sample was estimated by amplification of reference gene primers within the assay. To quantify the absolute abundance of each unique TCRbeta CDR3 rearrangement, sequence reads were collapsed and filtered. Productive Simpson clonality was computed per sample as the square root of Simpson's diversity index over productive rearrangements. TCRdb re-hosts the immuneACCESS table, in-frame sequences only. Its copies lack some clones; in the studies checked, an unresolved V gene accounts for under half of them, and the cause for the rest is not known. The D gene and trimming were derived from the DNA, and the V and J assignments and clone size from that table. For this sample there are roughly 74,000 clones; over 75% appear just once. The ten largest clones take up approximately 3% of the sample.

The receptor was derived from a man between 65 and 79 years old with active or convalescent COVID-19. Material: peripheral blood. The sequence is built from TRBV6-1 and TRBJ2-1; possibly the D gene is TRBD1, per 6 matching bases. The CDR3 amino acid sequence is: CASSDFGQYNEQFF. The sequenced DNA: TGTGCCAGCAGTGATTTTGGACAGTACAATGAGCAGTTCTTC.